This TCR beta chain was observed in a study of blood T cells in healthy people across ages. It was with a sample-barcoded 5' primer and a J-beta primer mix that a second PCR of roughly 7 to 12 cycles was run. Every single cDNA molecule received a tag from a template-switch adaptor with 12 random nucleotides. TCRdb reprocessed the 5' RACE reads via MiXCR and lists one record per CDR3 protein. Here the sample spans 700,000 or so distinct CDR3 sequences, around 41% being singletons. Germline V gene sequence: CDR1 LGHNA, CDR2 YSLEER. The length of the CDR3 is 16 residues. Points on this clonotype: Its antigen is not identified.

Study-wide points: In long-lived donors, naive CD4+ cell counts and diversity exceeded those of aged donors. Roughly linearly, TCR beta diversity per million T cells fell as age increased.

This TCR was sampled from an elderly man in good health. The chain links TRBV4-3 to TRBJ2-4; 8 bases map to TRBD1. Judging by the DNA end, TRBJ2-7 fits better; the J call may be wrong. The sample consisted of blood. CDR3 DNA sequence: TGCGCCAGCAGCCAAAGGGTGGCAGGGGGCGAGGACGAGCAGTACTTC. This sequence encodes CASSQRVAGGEDEQYF.